This TCR beta chain was recorded in a study of graft-versus-host responses after intestinal transplantation (dated by TCRdb to the early 2020s). Turning to the overall study: Multivisceral, liver-intestinal, or isolated intestinal transplants were received by the recipients. Instead of going to the commercial service, samples from three later patients were sequenced in-house on an Illumina MiSeq and processed with MiXCR. Graft-versus-host and host-versus-graft alloreactive T cell clones were tracked in the graft, circulation and bone marrow after intestinal transplantation using bulk TCR-beta CDR3 sequencing. A cohort of fewer than 25 intestinal transplant recipients, including one retransplant, was enrolled, and a few patients lacking pretransplant specimens were excluded. Alloreactive clones were identified by sequencing pre-transplant mixed lymphocyte reaction products and comparing these products with unstimulated pre-transplant donor and recipient T cells. Anti-thymocyte globulin induction was given to all recipients, followed by maintenance tacrolimus and steroids for around three years. A peak of at least 4% donor T cells among recipient peripheral blood mononuclear cells was the definition used for donor T cell macrochimerism. Findings and caveats that apply to the study as a whole: GvH clones turned up in recipient bone marrow, with some appearing earlier in ileal mucosa or blood, a pattern consistent with an intestinal mucosal origin. Conclusions were limited by the relatively low number and heterogeneity of intestinal transplant patients. High GvH to HvG T cell clonal ratios were observed in the allografts of patients with donor T cell macrochimerism. Early after transplant, peak levels of circulating GvH clones were associated with declines in HvG clones.

The germline V gene (reference sequence) supplies CDR1 SEHNR and CDR2 FQNEAQ. From cysteine to phenylalanine, the CDR3 is 15 amino acids long. The only DNA kept is the CDR3, 45 bases in frame from the first base. The sample's time point label, decoded: cells obtained before transplantation from donor or recipient. CD3+CD4+ and CD3+CD8+ populations were FACS-sorted from unstimulated pre-transplant donor and recipient cells taken from spleen or lymph nodes. The library was built by means of the immunoSEQ multiplex PCR assay. For most patients, genomic DNA was isolated with the Qiagen DNeasy Blood and Tissue Kit and sent frozen to Adaptive Biotechnologies for TCR sequencing. High-throughput TCR-beta CDR3 sequencing of genomic DNA from most patients was performed by Adaptive Biotechnologies. The authors' pipeline ran thus. TCR sequencing data were retrieved from Adaptive's ImmunoSEQ software for 18 patients, whereas a few other patients were processed with MiXCR and VDJtools. CD4 versus CD8 sorting errors were corrected by removing sequences found in both subsets at a frequency ratio below 5:1. CDR3 nucleotide sequences shared between donor and recipient were removed because their origin could not be assigned. At least 2-fold expansion over unstimulated cells and a minimum CFSE-low frequency of 0.002% (template counts) or 0.001% (read counts) were required for clones to be classified as alloreactive. A clone was considered mappable if detected in the sequenced pre-transplant spleen, lymph node, or MLR CFSE-low populations of the donor or recipient. Cumulative frequency of alloreactive clones was calculated as a percentage of all sequences weighted by copy number. TCRdb carries this immuneACCESS record with in-frame sequences only. Its versions omit some clonotypes, under half of them owing to an unresolved V gene in the studies checked, with the rest unexplained. That table gives V, J and clone size, and the DNA gave D and trimming. In all, the sample holds about 120,000 clones, and less than 95% of those were seen once. The ten largest account for approximately 0.18% of the sample.

For this clone: Its antigen specificity is not known. Mismatch with germline at one junction end may stem from a read error.

The receptor was isolated from a human donor who received an intestinal transplant. The chain was built from TRBV7-9 and TRBJ2-3, with TRBD2 identical over 10 junction bases. The starting material was unstimulated CD4+ T cells sorted from spleen or lymph node cells, obtained before intestinal transplant. The CDR3 region has the sequence CASSLAGAMTDTQYF. The sequenced DNA is TGTGCCAGCAGCCTAGCGGGAGCGATGACAGATACGCAGTATTTT.